This T cell receptor beta chain derives from a study of blood T cells in healthy people across ages. About the study: In model experiments, template switching was able to capture about one barcoded beta molecule for every two T cells that were present.

Alongside a J-beta primer mix, a sample-barcoded 5' primer served in a second PCR lasting about 6 to 12 cycles. TCRdb used MiXCR to reprocess the 5' RACE reads, holding one entry per CDR3 protein. Of 1.5 million to 1.9 million distinct CDR3 sequences listed, approximately 42% were seen once; the top ten hold around 4%. Total RNA, at least 6 micrograms per sample, came from PBMCs. Germline V gene sequence: CDR1 GTSNPN, CDR2 SVGIG (reference sequence). This CDR3 has 11 amino acids. V was trimmed by 1 base and J by 12 bases, leaving 10 bases between them. This TCR was sampled from a woman aged 18-29 years in good health. The rearrangement links TRBV30 to TRBJ2-1; D unresolved. Sequencing was performed on blood. CDR3 nucleotide sequence: TGTGCCTGGAGTGAAATGAGCGTGCAGTTCTTC. Protein sequence: CAWSEMSVQFF.